This T cell receptor beta chain was found in a study of blood T cell repertoires in COVID-19 (dated by TCRdb to about 2020). Study-wide context: Samples covering the acute and convalescent phases of COVID-19 were provided by collaborators in the United States, Italy and Spain. Where HLA class I and class II types were available, the types were taken from metadata supplied by the sample provider, not from assay-based typing. The repertoires were made available in a free public database intended to serve as a resource for research on the immune response to SARS-CoV-2. Nearly every sample came with metadata listing a de-identified subject ID, COVID-19 status, age in years and sex. The prospective study material was composed of cDNA or gDNA derived from T cells, B-cell-depleted T cells, or PBMCs. Samples were obtained from the ongoing ImmuneRACE study (first 160 participants) and from 1,254 subjects provided by 6 global collaborators. Deeply sampled blood TCRbeta repertoires from subjects exposed to, actively infected with, or recovered from COVID-19 were included in the dataset. Study-level results and caveats: The quantity of clinical and demographic metadata differed by source and by participant and was supplied without curation.

Participants in the prospective study were aged roughly 18 to 90 years, lived in some 24 United States geographic areas, and enrolled through a virtual design. In the prospective study, cohorts were assigned on the basis of participant-reported clinical history obtained from a screening survey and a study questionnaire. ImmuneRACE Cohort 3 recovered participants were defined by two consecutive negative NP/OP PCR tests, healthcare professional clearance, or symptom resolution. In the prospective study, whole blood, serum and a nasopharyngeal or oropharyngeal swab were collected from each participant by mobile phlebotomists. Participants in the prospective study had the option to provide additional blood draws and questionnaires over a roughly 2-month period. Before DNA extraction, prospective study blood samples were shipped either frozen or at room temperature. The immunoSEQ Assay, a bias-controlled multiplex PCR, was used to amplify TCRbeta CDR3 regions from genomic DNA. Regarding the original processing steps: Within the assay, amplification of reference gene primers was used to estimate how many nucleated cells each sample contained. To quantify the absolute abundance of each unique TCRbeta CDR3 rearrangement, sequence reads were collapsed and filtered. For each sample, productive Simpson clonality was calculated as the square root of Simpson's diversity index across productive rearrangements. TCRdb retrieved this table from immuneACCESS and kept in-frame rearrangements only. Not all clones are present; in checked studies, unresolved V genes account for under half, and no reason is known for the remainder. The V and J calls and the clone size are those of that table, but D and trimming were determined from the DNA. The sample table lists around 250,000 clones, roughly 91% of them with a count of one. Around 4% of the sample is in the top ten clones.

Concerning this clone: It has no known antigen specificity. No base qualities exist here, and no much larger clone lies one base off it.

Taken from the germline V gene, the CDR1 and CDR2 loops are MDHEN and SYDVKM. The CDR3 goes from the cysteine to the phenylalanine over 17 residues. Only the CDR3 region is kept as DNA, spanning 51 bases read in frame from base 1. V lost 3 bases and J lost 0 bases; the stretch between them is 15 bases long. This receptor chain uses TRBV28 and TRBJ1-5; the D segment could be TRBD1, given 6 matching bases. What was sequenced was PBMCs or T cells enriched from blood (not recorded which). The sequence came from a woman aged 25 to 39 who had recovered from COVID-19. In nucleotide form, the sequence is TGTGCCAGCAGTTTGGAAGGACAGCATGATAGCAATCAGCCCCAGCATTTT. Translation gives CASSLEGQHDSNQPQHF.